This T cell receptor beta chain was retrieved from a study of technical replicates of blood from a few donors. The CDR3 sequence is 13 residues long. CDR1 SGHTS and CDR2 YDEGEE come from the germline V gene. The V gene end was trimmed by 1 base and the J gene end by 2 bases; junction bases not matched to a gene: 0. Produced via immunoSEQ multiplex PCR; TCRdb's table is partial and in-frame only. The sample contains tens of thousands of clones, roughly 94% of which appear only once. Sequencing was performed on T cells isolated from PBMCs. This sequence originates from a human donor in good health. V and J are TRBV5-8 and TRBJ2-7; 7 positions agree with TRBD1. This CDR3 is CASSLQGAYEQYF. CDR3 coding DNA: TGTGCCAGCAGCTTGCAGGGGGCCTACGAGCAGTACTTC.